Sequencing of this T cell receptor (beta chain) was carried out in a study of T cell responses to AZD1222 COVID-19 vaccine. The CDR3 length is 13 residues. V was pared by 12 bases and J by 1 base, with 14 bases between. Per germline, CDR1 KGHDR and CDR2 SFDVKD. To note about this clone: What it recognizes is unknown.

Study observations and caveats: Baseline antibody screening turned up just a handful of seropositive AZD1222 recipients.

TCRdb keeps only in-frame clones here, not all; method: immunoSEQ multiplex PCR. Of about 93,000 clones in the sample, roughly 90% were seen once. The sequence was collected from an adult in good health. The rearrangement uses TRBV24-1 and TRBJ1-2, with D possibly matching TRBD1 (6 bases). The sample was peripheral blood, taken on day 0 of MenACWY control vaccination. DNA for the CDR3: TGTGCCGCCGGGACACAAGATAACTATGGCTACACCTTC. Its protein is CAAGTQDNYGYTF.